This entry features one T cell receptor beta chain sequence. Its antigen is unidentified. As the method for making TCR beta libraries, quantitative 5'-RACE with molecular barcodes was used. MiXCR, run by TCRdb on the 5' RACE reads, gives a single entry per CDR3 protein. The sample holds some 120,000 distinct CDR3 sequences; roughly 13% are singletons and the top ten take about 2.7%. The CDR3 consists of 17 residues. These data originate in a study of CD8 T cells in ankylosing spondylitis. The study's findings and limits: Disease-linked clones were reportedly significantly enriched in matched ankylosing spondylitis synovial fluid. Clones linked to the disease showed a CD8+ phenotype. They occurred at relatively low frequencies in peripheral blood. Earlier reports found some motif variants in synovial fluid and blood in reactive arthritis.

The TCR sequence derives from a female donor with ankylosing spondylitis or in good health (not recorded which). Sequences were obtained from blood, either unsorted or a sorted T cell fraction (not recorded which). The genes are TRBV21-1 and TRBJ2-5; the table gives TRBD1 as D, unverified against the DNA. TRBV21-1 is a pseudogene. The DNA of the CDR3 is TGTGCCAGCAGCAAGCCCGGGACAGGGGTAGCGATAGAGACCCAGTACTTC. As protein: CASSKPGTGVAIETQYF.